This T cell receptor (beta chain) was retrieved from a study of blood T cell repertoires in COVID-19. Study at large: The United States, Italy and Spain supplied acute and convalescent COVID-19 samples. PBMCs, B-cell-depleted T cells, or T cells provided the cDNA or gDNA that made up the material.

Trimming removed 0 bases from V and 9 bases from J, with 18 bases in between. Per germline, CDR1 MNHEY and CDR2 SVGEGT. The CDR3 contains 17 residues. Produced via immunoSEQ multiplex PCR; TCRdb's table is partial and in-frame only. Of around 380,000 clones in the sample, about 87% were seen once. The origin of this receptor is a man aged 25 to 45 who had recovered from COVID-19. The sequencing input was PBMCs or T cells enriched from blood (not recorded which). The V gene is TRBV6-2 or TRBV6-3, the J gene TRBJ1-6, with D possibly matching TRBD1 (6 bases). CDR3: CASSYSSRQVYFSPLHF. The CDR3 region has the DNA TGTGCCAGCAGTTACTCGAGCCGACAGGTTTATTTTTCACCCCTCCACTTT.